The 4 T cell receptor beta chains reported below all come from one sample, sequenced in a study of cytomegalovirus exposure and HLA in healthy donors. Primers for the PCR totalled 60 Vbeta and 13 Jbeta. Clones were read by immunoSEQ multiplex PCR, and TCRdb kept only the in-frame ones, dropping some. Counted here are over 75,000 clones, around 80% occurring once; the ten biggest clones make up about 0.69%. The material sequenced was PBMCs. The source of these receptors is a woman aged 60-70 years in good health and CMV-seronegative.

This chain uses TRBV30 with TRBJ2-1; possible D gene TRBD1, 6 bases. The CDR3 spans 16 residues. The germline V gene has CDR1 GTSNPN and CDR2 SVGIG (reference sequence). V gave up 3 bases and J gave up 2 bases, with 17 bases separating them. CDR3 DNA: TGTGCCTGGAGGGGGACACGATCTCGGGCCTACAATGAGCAGTTCTTC. Amino acids: CAWRGTRSRAYNEQFF.

The chain carries TRBV5-4 and TRBJ1-1, with no clear D. The CDR3 length is 12 residues. The V gene lost 4 bases and the J gene lost 7 bases, with 11 bases spanning the gap. Per the germline V gene, CDR1 is SGHNT and CDR2 is YYREEE (reference sequence). Here the CDR3 DNA reads TGTGCCAGCAGCCCGTCAGGATTTGAAGCTTTCTTT. Translating gives CASSPSGFEAFF.

The J gene is TRBJ1-2, the V gene TRBV5-1; 8 positions agree with TRBD1. From germline, CDR1 is SGHRS and CDR2 YFSETQ. Losses at the gene ends were 4 bases for V and 1 base for J; bases not matched to a gene: 6. The CDR3 spans 15 residues. CDR3: CASSSGTGLNYGYTF. The CDR3 DNA reads TGCGCCAGCAGCAGCGGGACAGGACTTAACTATGGCTACACCTTC.

V usage is TRBV14 and J usage is TRBJ1-2, with D perhaps TRBD1 (6 bases). In germline, CDR1 is SGHDN, CDR2 FVKESK. This CDR3 spans 15 amino acids. V lost 2 bases to trimming and J lost 0 bases, with 10 bases between them. Written as DNA, the CDR3 is TGTGCCAGCAGCCAACGGACAGTGTCTAACTATGGCTACACCTTC. Translation gives CASSQRTVSNYGYTF.